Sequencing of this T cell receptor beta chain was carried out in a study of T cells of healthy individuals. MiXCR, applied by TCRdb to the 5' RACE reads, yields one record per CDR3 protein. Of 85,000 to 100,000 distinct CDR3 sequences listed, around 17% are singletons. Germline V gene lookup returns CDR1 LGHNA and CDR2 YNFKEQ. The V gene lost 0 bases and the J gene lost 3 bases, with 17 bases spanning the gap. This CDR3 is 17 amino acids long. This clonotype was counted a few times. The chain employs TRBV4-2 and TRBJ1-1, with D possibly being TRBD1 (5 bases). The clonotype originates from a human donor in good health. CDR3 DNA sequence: TGTGCCAGCAGCCAAGAATGGGGCTCGGTTTGGTACACTGAAGCTTTCTTT. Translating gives CASSQEWGSVWYTEAFF.